Listed below are T cell receptor beta chains from one sample, sequenced in a study of control samples from healthy donors and cancer patients. Assay: immunoSEQ multiplex PCR; the TCRdb copy retains only in-frame clones and omits some. The sample lists about 150,000 clones; 93% were seen once. Sequenced material: blood. The receptors stem from a middle-aged man in good health. CDR3s include the opening cysteine and the closing phenylalanine or tryptophan. D genes are given only for firm matches. Rows give clone size only sometimes, using once, few, many, or a class for an expanded clone.

TRBD2,TRBJ2-3,TRBV7-6,once,TGTGCCAGCAGCAAATCGACTAGCGGGGGGTGGTCAGATACGCAGTATTTT,CASSKSTSGGWSDTQYF
TRBD1,TRBJ1-6,TRBV10-3,-,TGTGCCATCAGGGGGACAGGGTATTTCAATTCACCCCTCCACTTT,CAIRGTGYFNSPLHF
TRBD2,TRBJ2-5,TRBV3-1/TRBV3-2,-,TGTGCCAGCAGCCAAGAACATCTAGCGGGGGAGACCCAGTACTTC,CASSQEHLAGETQYF
-,TRBJ2-1,TRBV27,-,TGTGCCAGCAGTCCCCATTCGGACCCATTCCGTAAGTTCTTC,CASSPHSDPFRKFF
TRBD1,TRBJ2-2,TRBV15,once,TGTGCCACCAGCGTATCCCGGGACAGGGAACGGGAGCTGTTTTTT,CATSVSRDRERELFF
TRBD1,TRBJ2-3,TRBV4-1,-,TGCGCCAGCAGGTACAAGGACAGGGGACCAGATACGCAGTATTTT,CASRYKDRGPDTQYF
TRBD1,TRBJ1-6,TRBV6-5,-,TGTGCCAGCAGGACCCGGGACAGTAATTCACCCCTCCACTTT,CASRTRDSNSPLHF
-,TRBJ1-2,TRBV10-3,once,TGTGCCACCGCAGACCCTAGAGAGAGCGCTAACTATGGCTACACCTTC,CATADPRESANYGYTF
-,TRBJ1-2,TRBV14,-,TGTGCCAGCAGCTACGACGATGATGGCTACACCTTC,CASSYDDDGYTF
TRBD1,TRBJ2-6,TRBV5-4,-,TGTGCCAGCAGCTCGCCACAGGGGGCGCCTGGGGCCAACGTCCTGACTTTC,CASSSPQGAPGANVLTF
-,TRBJ2-2,TRBV5-1,-,TGCGCCAGCAGCTCGACAGGTTCTACCGGGGAGCTGTTTTTT,CASSSTGSTGELFF
-,TRBJ2-5,TRBV11-2,-,TGTGCCAGCAGCTTCCCACCCACCAGCTTCCACATCCAAGAGACCCAGTACTTC,CASSFPPTSFHIQETQYF
-,TRBJ2-1,TRBV2,-,TGTGCCAGCAGCCAACCCCAGGGAAGGTCCTACAATGAGCAGTTCTTC,CASSQPQGRSYNEQFF
-,TRBJ1-1,TRBV18,-,TGTGCCAGCTCACCACGGGCTGAGGGCGGGACTGAAGCTTTCTTT,CASSPRAEGGTEAFF
-,TRBJ1-4,TRBV28,-,TGTGCCAGCAGTAGGGCAGACCGTAATGAAAAACTGTTTTTT,CASSRADRNEKLFF
-,TRBJ2-7,TRBV11-2,-,TGTGCCAGCAGCTTAACGCGAATGTACGAGCAGTACTTC,CASSLTRMYEQYF
TRBD1,TRBJ1-1,TRBV10-1,-,TGCGCCAGCAGTTACCTCCGGGACAGGGGGCCGAACACTGAAGCTTTCTTT,CASSYLRDRGPNTEAFF
-,TRBJ2-5,TRBV7-9,-,TGTGCCAGCAGCTTAGAGACAGCCCAAGAGACCCAGTACTTC,CASSLETAQETQYF
-,TRBJ2-7,TRBV11-2,-,TGTGCCAGCAGCGGGGCAGGGTACGAGCAGTACTTC,CASSGAGYEQYF
TRBD1,TRBJ1-2,TRBV28,-,TGTGCCAGCAGTTCTATAGGGGGCGTCTTTATTGGCTACACCTTC,CASSSIGGVFIGYTF
-,TRBJ2-5,TRBV4-1,-,TGCGCCAGCAGCCAAGATGACCTAGCCCAAGAGACCCAGTACTTC,CASSQDDLAQETQYF
-,TRBJ2-5,TRBV12-5,-,TGTGCTAGTGCCCGGACGGGAGAGACCCAGTACTTC,CASARTGETQYF
-,TRBJ2-2,TRBV25-1,-,TGTGCCAGCTCTAGGGGGGCTGGGGACACCGGGGAGCTGTTTTTT,CASSRGAGDTGELFF
-,TRBJ2-1,TRBV7-3,-,TGTGCCAGCAGCTCAAACGCGATTAGCTCCTACAATGAGCAGTTCTTC,CASSSNAISSYNEQFF
-,TRBJ1-4,TRBV6-5,-,TGTGCCAGCACCCTGGGGCTCAAGGATGAAAAACTGTTTTTT,CASTLGLKDEKLFF
-,TRBJ2-3,TRBV10-1,-,TGCGCCAGCCTTCGGGGATATACGCAGTATTTT,CASLRGYTQYF
TRBD2,TRBJ2-7,TRBV18,-,TGTGCCAGCTCACCCCGAAGTCAGGCGAGCGGGAGAGGCTACGAGCAGTACTTC,CASSPRSQASGRGYEQYF
-,TRBJ2-1,TRBV27,once,TGTGCCAGCAGTTTAGGGGGGCTCTATTCCTACAATGAGCAGTTCTTC,CASSLGGLYSYNEQFF
-,TRBJ2-7,TRBV2,once,TGTGCCAGCAGTGAATGGCAGGGGTCCTACGAGCAGTACTTC,CASSEWQGSYEQYF
TRBD2,TRBJ2-7,TRBV2,-,TGTGCCAGTCGCGGGACTAGCGGGAGCTCCTACGAGCAGTACTTC,CASRGTSGSSYEQYF
-,TRBJ2-3,TRBV19,once,TGTGCCAGTTCTAGCTTGTGGGGCGCAGATACGCAGTATTTT,CASSSLWGADTQYF
-,TRBJ2-3,TRBV6-1,-,TGTGCCAGCAGTGAAGCTCCCCTCATAGGTACGCAGTATTTT,CASSEAPLIGTQYF
-,TRBJ2-1,TRBV7-3,-,TGTGCCAGCAGCCGCGGGACAGCTTCCTACAATGAGCAGTTCTTC,CASSRGTASYNEQFF
-,TRBJ1-1,TRBV28,-,TGTGCCAGCAGTTTTGGGCAGGGTTTGAACACTGAAGCTTTCTTT,CASSFGQGLNTEAFF
-,TRBJ2-1,TRBV7-3,-,TGTGCCAGCAGCTTAAGGGTGACCGGGGAGCAGTTCTTC,CASSLRVTGEQFF
-,TRBJ2-3,TRBV25-1,few,TGTGCCAGCCGACCGAGTGCGGCAGATACGCAGTATTTT,CASRPSAADTQYF
-,TRBJ2-3,TRBV6-1,-,TGTGCCAGCAGTGAAGCTCTGCGGGCATCGGATACGCAGTATTTT,CASSEALRASDTQYF
-,TRBJ1-3,TRBV13,-,TGTGCCAGCAGCTTACCCCGAGAGGGAAACACCATATATTTT,CASSLPREGNTIYF
-,TRBJ1-2,TRBV25-1,-,TGTGCCAGCAGTGAATTGGGCGGTGGCTACACCTTC,CASSELGGGYTF
-,TRBJ2-3,TRBV6-5,once,TGTGCCAGCAGTTCGTCAGGGGTCCCTAGCACAGATACGCAGTATTTT,CASSSSGVPSTDTQYF
-,TRBJ1-1,TRBV28,-,TGTGCCAGCAGTCTCCCTAGTCCTGAAGCTTTCTTT,CASSLPSPEAFF
TRBD1,TRBJ1-3,TRBV28,-,TGTGCCAGCAGTCCGACCCGGGACAGATTAGGAAACACCATATATTTT,CASSPTRDRLGNTIYF
TRBD2,TRBJ2-3,TRBV2,-,TGTGCCAGCAGGTACCTAGCGGGAGGGCCGAGAGAAAGGGGCAGACGCACAGATACGCAGTATTTT,CASRYLAGGPRERGRRTDTQYF
-,TRBJ1-2,TRBV24-1,few,TGTGCCACCAGTGATTCGGGGCAGGGAAGGACTTATGGCTACACCTTC,CATSDSGQGRTYGYTF